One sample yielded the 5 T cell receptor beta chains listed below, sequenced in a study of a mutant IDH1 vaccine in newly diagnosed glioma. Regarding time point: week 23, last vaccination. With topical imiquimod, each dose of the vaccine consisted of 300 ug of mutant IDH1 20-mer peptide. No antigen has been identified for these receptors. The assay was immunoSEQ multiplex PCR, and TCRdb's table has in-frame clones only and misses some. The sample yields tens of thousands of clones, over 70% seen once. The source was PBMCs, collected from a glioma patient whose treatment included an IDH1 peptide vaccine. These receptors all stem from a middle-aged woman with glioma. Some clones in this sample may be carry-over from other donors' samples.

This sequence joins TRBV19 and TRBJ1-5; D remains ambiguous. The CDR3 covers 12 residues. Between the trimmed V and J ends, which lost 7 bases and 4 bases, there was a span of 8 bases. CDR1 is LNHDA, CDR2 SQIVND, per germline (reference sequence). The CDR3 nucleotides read TGTGCCAGTAAGGTAGGGAATCAGCCCCAGCATTTT. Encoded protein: CASKVGNQPQHF.

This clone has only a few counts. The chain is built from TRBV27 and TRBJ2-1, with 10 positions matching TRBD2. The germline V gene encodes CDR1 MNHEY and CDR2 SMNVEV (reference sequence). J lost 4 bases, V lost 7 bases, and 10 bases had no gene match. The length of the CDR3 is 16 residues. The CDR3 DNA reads TGTGCCAGCACCGATTCGGGACTAGCGCCATACAATGAGCAGTTCTTC. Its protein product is CASTDSGLAPYNEQFF.

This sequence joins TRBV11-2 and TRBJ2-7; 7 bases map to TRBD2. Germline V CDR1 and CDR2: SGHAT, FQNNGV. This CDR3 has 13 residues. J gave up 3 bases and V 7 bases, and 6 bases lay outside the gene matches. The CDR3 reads CASTLGGVYEQYF. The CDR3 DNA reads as TGTGCCAGCACCCTGGGGGGGGTCTACGAGCAGTACTTC.

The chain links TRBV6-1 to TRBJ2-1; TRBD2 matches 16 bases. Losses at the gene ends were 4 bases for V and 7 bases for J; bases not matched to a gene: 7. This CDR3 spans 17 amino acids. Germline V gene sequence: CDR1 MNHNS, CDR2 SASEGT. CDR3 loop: CASSGGLAGGPRNEQFF. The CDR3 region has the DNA TGTGCCAGCAGTGGGGGACTAGCGGGGGGGCCTAGGAATGAGCAGTTCTTC.

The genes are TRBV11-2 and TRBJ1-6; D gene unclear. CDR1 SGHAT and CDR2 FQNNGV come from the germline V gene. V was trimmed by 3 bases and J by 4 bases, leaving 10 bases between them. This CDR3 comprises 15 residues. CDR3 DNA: TGTGCCAGCAGCTTCGGTGGGATGTATAATTCACCCCTCCACTTT. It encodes CASSFGGMYNSPLHF.